These 4 T cell receptor beta chains came from one sample sequenced in a study of blood T cell repertoires in COVID-19. Generated by immunoSEQ multiplex PCR, the TCRdb table keeps only in-frame clones and is missing some. The sample holds some 170,000 clones, roughly nine tenths seen once. The sequenced sample consisted of peripheral blood. The source of these receptors is a man aged 55 to 70 with active or convalescent COVID-19.

V and J are TRBV18 and TRBJ2-1; D is possibly TRBD1 (6 bases). Trimming took off 1 base at V and 4 bases at J, with 11 bases between the two ends. The CDR3 is made up of 15 amino acids. The V gene's germline CDR1 is KGHSH and CDR2 LQKENI. The CDR3 spells CASSPRPQGYNEQFF. In DNA, the CDR3 is TGTGCCAGCTCACCACGTCCTCAGGGGTACAATGAGCAGTTCTTC.

V is TRBV3-1 (or the pseudogene TRBV3-2) and J is TRBJ2-6; D is perhaps TRBD2 (6 bases). Germline CDR1 is LGHDT and CDR2 is YNNKEL (reference sequence). The CDR3 loop spans 16 amino acids. V was shortened by 4 bases and J by 4 bases, with 14 bases between the two germline ends. The CDR3 spells CASSPPWGDGANVLTF. CDR3 nucleotide sequence: TGTGCCAGCAGCCCTCCTTGGGGGGACGGGGCCAACGTCCTGACTTTC.

This sequence joins TRBV28 and TRBJ2-5; 9 bases align to TRBD2. With 6 bases clipped from V and 5 bases from J, the junction kept 4 bases outside the gene matches. This CDR3 has 13 amino acids. Germline V lookup: CDR1 MDHEN, CDR2 SYDVKM. Here the CDR3 DNA reads TGTGCCAGCAGCTCTAGCGGGACCGAGACCCAGTACTTC. This translates into CASSSSGTETQYF.

The V and J genes are TRBV7-2 and TRBJ1-5; 7 nucleotides align to TRBD1. There are 13 residues in the CDR3. J was trimmed by 3 bases and V by 6 bases; bases with no gene match: 2. Germline V gives CDR1 SGHTA, CDR2 FQGNSA. CDR3 DNA: TGTGCCAGCAGTACAGGGGACAATCAGCCCCAGCATTTT. This translates into CASSTGDNQPQHF.